This T cell receptor beta chain is from a study of cytomegalovirus exposure and HLA in healthy donors. The CDR3 has 14 amino acids. Trimming pared 4 bases from V and 2 bases from J, leaving 12 bases between. Germline V lookup: CDR1 MNHEY, CDR2 SMNVEV (reference sequence). PCR was performed using 60 Vbeta and 13 Jbeta primers. Method: immunoSEQ multiplex PCR; TCRdb's copy keeps in-frame clones and lacks some. The sample holds about 170,000 clones, less than 85% seen once. J is TRBJ2-7 and V is TRBV27, with a weak D call TRBD1 (6 bases). The clonotype comes from a boy between 2 and 10 years old in good health and CMV-seronegative. What was sequenced was PBMCs. In DNA, the CDR3 is TGTGCCAGCAGTTGGGGACAAGAACCCTACGAGCAGTACTTC. It translates to CASSWGQEPYEQYF.